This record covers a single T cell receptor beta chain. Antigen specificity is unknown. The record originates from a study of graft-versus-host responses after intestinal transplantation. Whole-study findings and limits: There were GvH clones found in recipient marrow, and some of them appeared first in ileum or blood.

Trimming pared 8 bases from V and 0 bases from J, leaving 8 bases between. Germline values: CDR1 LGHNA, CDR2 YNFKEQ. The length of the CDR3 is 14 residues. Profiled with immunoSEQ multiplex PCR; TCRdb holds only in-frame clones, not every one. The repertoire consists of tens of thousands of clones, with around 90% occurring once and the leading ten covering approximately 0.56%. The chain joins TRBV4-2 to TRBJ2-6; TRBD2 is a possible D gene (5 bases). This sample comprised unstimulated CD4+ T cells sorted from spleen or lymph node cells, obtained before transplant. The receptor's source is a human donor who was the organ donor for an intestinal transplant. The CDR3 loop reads CASGRGSGANVLTF. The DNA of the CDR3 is TGTGCCAGCGGACGGGGCTCTGGGGCCAACGTCCTGACTTTC.